These T cell receptor beta chains were read from a single sample in a study of shared clonotypes between healthy human individuals. The assay was immunoSEQ multiplex PCR, and TCRdb's table has in-frame clones only and misses some. The sample consists of 2.3 million or so clones, approximately 95% of them appearing once. Sequenced sample: naive CD4+ T cells from PBMCs. These receptors all come from a man between 18 and 29 years old in good health. Some clones in this sample may be carry-over from other donors' samples. Both conserved end residues are part of each CDR3. D genes are given only for firm matches. Rows give clone size only sometimes, using once, few, many, or a class for an expanded clone.

abundance: .; len: 15; d_gene: TRBD1; v_gene: TRBV28; CDR3aa: CASSVTGTGGGGAFF
abundance: .; len: 16; d_gene: TRBD1; v_gene: TRBV18; CDR3aa: CASSPVWGQGMYEQYF
abundance: .; len: 15; d_gene: .; v_gene: TRBV15; CDR3aa: CATSVRRGKAYEQYF
abundance: .; len: 17; d_gene: .; v_gene: TRBV5-1; CDR3aa: CASSRRAGKGPHYEQYF
abundance: .; len: 18; d_gene: TRBD2; v_gene: TRBV28; CDR3aa: CASSLKREGTTSTDTQYF
abundance: .; len: 16; d_gene: TRBD2; v_gene: TRBV5-1; CDR3aa: CASSLVGTSRQETQYF
abundance: .; len: 15; d_gene: .; v_gene: TRBV21-1; CDR3aa: CASSCEGRAGQPQHF
abundance: .; len: 15; d_gene: TRBD1; v_gene: TRBV19; CDR3aa: CASSPTGESYNEQFF
abundance: .; len: 18; d_gene: TRBD2; v_gene: TRBV5-8; CDR3aa: CASSFWAPLRERSYEQYF
abundance: .; len: 14; d_gene: TRBD2; v_gene: TRBV2; CDR3aa: CASSGGTSGDEQFF
abundance: .; len: 15; d_gene: .; v_gene: TRBV19; CDR3aa: CASSRTTTPNYGYTF
abundance: .; len: 11; d_gene: .; v_gene: TRBV7-8; CDR3aa: CASSLGGPQHF
abundance: .; len: 17; d_gene: .; v_gene: TRBV14; CDR3aa: CASSLIYTHGTRDEQYF
abundance: .; len: 15; d_gene: TRBD1; v_gene: TRBV5-1; CDR3aa: CASSSTGAQGNTIYF
abundance: .; len: 14; d_gene: .; v_gene: TRBV14; CDR3aa: CASSPPDVRGIQYF
abundance: .; len: 12; d_gene: .; v_gene: TRBV18; CDR3aa: CASSQSSYEQYF
abundance: .; len: 16; d_gene: .; v_gene: TRBV12-5; CDR3aa: CASGTGIAIPPDTQYF
abundance: .; len: 17; d_gene: TRBD1; v_gene: TRBV18; CDR3aa: CASSPLLGQGVTDTQYF
abundance: .; len: 15; d_gene: TRBD1; v_gene: TRBV7-9; CDR3aa: CASSLDPGQGAEQYF
abundance: .; len: 13; d_gene: .; v_gene: TRBV4-2; CDR3aa: CASSQPSGYEQYF
abundance: .; len: 18; d_gene: TRBD2; v_gene: TRBV5-1; CDR3aa: CASSLGLAGGPIYNEQFF
abundance: .; len: 14; d_gene: .; v_gene: TRBV7-3; CDR3aa: CASSQLGAPDTQYF
abundance: .; len: 15; d_gene: .; v_gene: TRBV28; CDR3aa: CASSLSGQGNTEAFF
abundance: .; len: 16; d_gene: TRBD1; v_gene: TRBV5-4; CDR3aa: CASSPRDRGWTGELFF
abundance: .; len: 15; d_gene: TRBD2; v_gene: TRBV4-1; CDR3aa: CASSPSGLALGGQYF
abundance: .; len: 13; d_gene: .; v_gene: TRBV6-5; CDR3aa: CASSRTGNYGYTF
abundance: .; len: 15; d_gene: TRBD2; v_gene: TRBV18; CDR3aa: CASSPWTSGSYEQFF
abundance: .; len: 11; d_gene: .; v_gene: TRBV29-1; CDR3aa: CSVGTEGSAFF
abundance: .; len: 11; d_gene: .; v_gene: TRBV7-2; CDR3aa: CASSLGWELFF
abundance: .; len: 14; d_gene: TRBD1; v_gene: TRBV30; CDR3aa: CAWSVTGGTGELFF
abundance: .; len: 15; d_gene: TRBD1; v_gene: TRBV5-1; CDR3aa: CASSSLGQGTTEAFF
abundance: .; len: 15; d_gene: .; v_gene: TRBV6-6; CDR3aa: CASSYSRTVDYEQYF
abundance: .; len: 14; d_gene: TRBD1; v_gene: TRBV28; CDR3aa: CASSQWAGGNEQFF
abundance: .; len: 15; d_gene: TRBD1; v_gene: TRBV7-9; CDR3aa: CASARDRGRNTEAFF
abundance: once; len: 17; d_gene: TRBD1; v_gene: TRBV2; CDR3aa: CASRFHRQGRESYEQYF
abundance: .; len: 11; d_gene: .; v_gene: TRBV19; CDR3aa: CASSITEKLFF
abundance: .; len: 13; d_gene: .; v_gene: TRBV10-3; CDR3aa: CAISDGQGHGYTF
abundance: .; len: 13; d_gene: TRBD1; v_gene: TRBV6-5; CDR3aa: CASSRDRAYEQYF
abundance: .; len: 13; d_gene: .; v_gene: TRBV6-4; CDR3aa: CASSKRMNTEAFF
abundance: .; len: 15; d_gene: .; v_gene: TRBV15; CDR3aa: CATSRAPSGTGELFF
abundance: .; len: 14; d_gene: .; v_gene: TRBV30; CDR3aa: CAWSGAPVLYEQYF
abundance: .; len: 16; d_gene: .; v_gene: TRBV25-1; CDR3aa: CASSPPGDRANEKLFF
abundance: .; len: 14; d_gene: .; v_gene: TRBV30; CDR3aa: CAWSVGGVAVQQYF
abundance: .; len: 15; d_gene: TRBD2; v_gene: TRBV9; CDR3aa: CASSPQAGAPYEQYF
abundance: .; len: 15; d_gene: .; v_gene: TRBV5-1; CDR3aa: CASRLNQGSNQPQHF
abundance: .; len: 15; d_gene: TRBD2; v_gene: TRBV18; CDR3aa: CASSPRGLADGEQYF
abundance: .; len: 12; d_gene: .; v_gene: TRBV19; CDR3aa: CASRGFSLEAFF
abundance: .; len: 16; d_gene: TRBD1; v_gene: TRBV27; CDR3aa: CASSPMGQGFTDTQYF
abundance: .; len: 15; d_gene: .; v_gene: TRBV7-9; CDR3aa: CASSLEERTTGELFF
abundance: few; len: 12; d_gene: TRBD1; v_gene: TRBV28; CDR3aa: CASSRTGYGYTF
abundance: .; len: 16; d_gene: TRBD2; v_gene: TRBV10-3; CDR3aa: CAISTTSGRETGELFF